Each of the 24 T cell receptor beta chains below was sequenced from the same sample in a study of OX40 agonist ivuxolimab in advanced cancers. Produced via immunoSEQ multiplex PCR; TCRdb's table is partial and in-frame only. The sample includes about 110,000 clones, approximately 90% seen only once; the top ten take around 1.2%. The material was CD4+ or CD8+ T cells sorted from blood, obtained in a trial of the OX40 agonist ivuxolimab. These receptors originate from an adult with an advanced solid tumor such as melanoma, head and neck, liver or kidney cancer.

This rearrangement joins TRBV18 to TRBJ1-2; TRBD1 might be the D (5 bases). The V gene's germline CDR1 is KGHSH and CDR2 LQKENI. The V gene lost 2 bases and the J gene lost 7 bases, with 14 bases spanning the gap. CDR3 length: 14 residues. CDR3 nucleotides: TGTGCCAGCTCACCAGGAGACACAGGTCTTGGCTACACCTTC. It encodes CASSPGDTGLGYTF.

This chain links TRBV11-2 with TRBJ1-1, with 7 positions matching TRBD1. V trimming: 5 bases; J trimming: 4 bases; junction bases outside the gene matches: 7. CDR3 length: 14 residues. The V gene's germline CDR1 is SGHAT and CDR2 FQNNGV. The CDR3 sequence: CASSPDRVSTEAFF. The CDR3 region has the DNA TGTGCCAGCAGCCCCGACAGGGTGTCCACTGAAGCTTTCTTT.

The rearrangement links TRBV28 to TRBJ1-2; maybe TRBD1 (5 bases). Germline-derived CDR1 and CDR2 are MDHEN and SYDVKM. CDR3 size: 14 residues. Deletions cut 5 bases from V and 4 bases from J, with 14 bases between. The DNA of the CDR3 is TGTGCCAGCAGTACCCCGGGACGGCTCTATGGCTACACCTTC. This encodes CASSTPGRLYGYTF.

The J gene is TRBJ1-2, the V gene TRBV5-1; 9 nucleotides agree with TRBD1. The trim removed 4 bases at V and 4 bases at J, leaving 11 bases unmatched. This CDR3 is 16 amino acids long. CDR1 SGHRS and CDR2 YFSETQ come from the germline V gene. The CDR3 region is CASSQGTGYLVYGYTF. In DNA form, the CDR3 reads TGCGCCAGCAGCCAGGGGACAGGGTATTTGGTCTATGGCTACACCTTC. The full variable domain, with the rest looked up from reference TRBV5-1 and TRBJ1-2, is KAGVTQTPRYLIKTRGQQVTLSCSPISGHRSVSWYQQTPGQGLQFLFEYFSETQRNKGNFPGRFSGRQFSNSRSEMNVSTLELGDSALYLCASSQGTGYLVYGYTFGSGTRLTVV.

The chain carries TRBV19 and TRBJ2-7; 8 bases are shared with TRBD1. Germline trimming cut 2 bases from V and 4 bases from J; bases unmatched to any gene: 7. Germline V gene lookup returns CDR1 LNHDA and CDR2 SQIVND (reference sequence). CDR3 length equals 15 residues. DNA for the CDR3: TGTGCCAGTAGTATAACTCCGGACAGGGTTTACGAGCAGTACTTC. Translating it yields CASSITPDRVYEQYF.

This chain joins TRBV12-1 and TRBJ2-7; the D segment call TRBD1 is taken from the table without a DNA check. TRBV12-1 is deemed a pseudogene. The CDR3 runs 14 residues. Here the CDR3 DNA reads TGTGCCAGCAGCTGGGCAGGGTCCGTCTACGAGCAGTACTTC. Its translation: CASSWAGSVYEQYF.

The chain uses TRBV6-1 and TRBJ1-1, with a possible D match to TRBD1 (5 bases). V lost 2 bases, J lost 6 bases, and 19 bases lay in between. The germline V gene encodes CDR1 MNHNS and CDR2 SASEGT. The CDR3 has 16 amino acids. The CDR3 spells CASSERVGVQTPEAFF. The CDR3 region has the DNA TGTGCCAGCAGTGAACGGGTAGGGGTCCAAACCCCTGAAGCTTTCTTT.

The rearrangement joins TRBV25-1 to TRBJ2-1; TRBD2 is a possible D gene (5 bases). Germline V lookup: CDR1 MGHDK, CDR2 SYGVNS. The germline V and J ends were trimmed by 2 bases and 8 bases, with 16 bases remaining between them. The CDR3 is made up of 15 amino acids. The CDR3 DNA reads TGTGCCAGCAGTGAAAGGTATACGGGGAACGATGAGCAGTTCTTC. It yields the protein CASSERYTGNDEQFF.

The chain is built from TRBV25-1 and TRBJ1-4; D remains ambiguous. Germline V gene lookup returns CDR1 MGHDK and CDR2 SYGVNS. Trimming shortened V by 0 bases and J by 5 bases, and 4 bases separated the two germline ends. This CDR3 region has 13 residues. The CDR3 DNA reads TGTGCCAGCAGTGAATATATAAATGAAAAACTGTTTTTT. It encodes CASSEYINEKLFF.

The chain is built from TRBV5-1 and TRBJ2-3; TRBD2 matches 7 bases. V trimming: 5 bases; J trimming: 1 base; junction bases outside the gene matches: 19. CDR1 and CDR2 (germline): SGHRS, YFSETQ. This CDR3 is built from 19 residues. CDR3 coding DNA: TGCGCCAGCAGTTCTCCCCCTGGTCGGCGGGAGCGGGGCACAGATACGCAGTATTTT. This gives the protein CASSSPPGRRERGTDTQYF.

This sequence joins TRBV9 and TRBJ1-2; a weak D match, TRBD1 (5 bases). Trimming pared 3 bases from V and 3 bases from J, leaving 18 bases between. The CDR3 totals 16 residues. Germline V gene sequence: CDR1 SGDLS, CDR2 YYNGEE. In nucleotides, the CDR3 is TGTGCCAGCAGCGAACTCGGGGCCCGGGGGGACTATGGCTACACCTTC. Protein: CASSELGARGDYGYTF.

CDR3 in amino acids: CASSITQLSNQPQHF. DNA of the CDR3: TGTGCCAGCTCAATAACCCAGTTAAGCAATCAGCCCCAGCATTTT. This chain uses TRBV18 with TRBJ1-5; D unclear. CDR3 size: 15 residues. Trimming pared 5 bases from V and 1 base from J, leaving 12 bases between. CDR1 is KGHSH, CDR2 LQKENI, per germline. Filled out from reference TRBV18 and TRBJ1-5, the complete variable domain reads NAGVMQNPRHLVRRRGQEARLRCSPMKGHSHVYWYRQLPEEGLKFMVYLQKENIIDESGMPKERFSAEFPKEGPSILRIQQVVRGDSAAYFCASSITQLSNQPQHFGDGTRLSIL.

J is TRBJ1-5 and V is TRBV18; tentatively, D is TRBD1 (5 bases). Germline V gene data show CDR1 as KGHSH and CDR2 as LQKENI. The V end lost 5 bases, the J end lost 4 bases, and 24 bases lay between the germline ends. The CDR3 runs 18 residues. The CDR3 sequence: CASSGTARTLPQNQPQHF. The CDR3 region has the DNA TGTGCCAGCTCAGGAACAGCTAGGACACTCCCTCAAAATCAGCCCCAGCATTTT. Together with reference TRBV18 and TRBJ1-5, the CDR3 gives the full variable domain: NAGVMQNPRHLVRRRGQEARLRCSPMKGHSHVYWYRQLPEEGLKFMVYLQKENIIDESGMPKERFSAEFPKEGPSILRIQQVVRGDSAAYFCASSGTARTLPQNQPQHFGDGTRLSIL.

The rearrangement links TRBV6-7 to TRBJ2-7; the D gene is possibly TRBD1 (5 bases). TRBV6-7 qualifies as an ORF whose function is uncertain. The CDR3 length is 14 residues. V shed 8 bases and J shed 5 bases, with 19 bases lying between them. CDR3: CASPSARAANEQYF. The DNA for the CDR3 is TGTGCCAGCCCATCGGCCAGGGCGGCTAACGAGCAGTACTTC.

This chain uses TRBV25-1 with TRBJ1-2, with 10 bases that match TRBD1. The CDR3 contains 15 residues. V was clipped by 3 bases and J by 4 bases; unmatched bases: 5. CDR1 and CDR2 (germline): MGHDK, SYGVNS. Written as DNA, the CDR3 is TGTGCCAGCAGTGACCCAGACAGGGGGCTCTATGGCTACACCTTC. Translating it yields CASSDPDRGLYGYTF.

The chain joins TRBV5-4 to TRBJ2-5; D not resolved. Germline CDR1 SGHNT, CDR2 YYREEE (reference sequence). The CDR3 runs 17 residues. Trimming removed 0 bases from V and 2 bases from J, with 17 bases in between. The CDR3 DNA is TGTGCCAGCAGCTTGGGGCTTCACGACCCATCACAAGAGACCCAGTACTTC. Translation: CASSLGLHDPSQETQYF.

This clone was found once. V gene TRBV6-6 combines with J gene TRBJ2-7; TRBD1 or TRBD2 may be the D gene (6 bases each). The CDR3 has 14 residues. Germline V gene lookup returns CDR1 MNHNY and CDR2 SVGAGI (reference sequence). Trimming removed 2 bases at V and 7 bases at J, with 15 bases between. CDR3 loop: CASSYIRGPGEQYF. CDR3 nucleotides: TGTGCCAGCAGTTACATCCGGGGGCCAGGAGAGCAGTACTTC.

This clone has a single count. The V call is TRBV28, the J call TRBJ2-7; no firm D call. V lost 3 bases to trimming and J lost 2 bases, with 8 bases between them. Germline loops: CDR1 MDHEN, CDR2 SYDVKM. The CDR3 has 13 residues. In DNA form, the CDR3 reads TGTGCCAGCAGTTTGGACGTCACCTACGAGCAGTACTTC. This encodes CASSLDVTYEQYF.

The chain links TRBV11-2 to TRBJ2-1; no reliable D call. CDR3 size: 16 residues. From germline, CDR1 is SGHAT and CDR2 FQNNGV. Trimming pared 5 bases from V and 6 bases from J, leaving 20 bases between. DNA of the CDR3: TGTGCCAGCAGCCCATACGCCACCACCGTACCCAATGAGCAGTTCTTC. This gives the protein CASSPYATTVPNEQFF.

The chain joins TRBV7-9 to TRBJ2-7; unclear D gene. Trimming cost V 3 bases and J 6 bases, with 12 bases left between them. Per germline, CDR1 SEHNR and CDR2 FQNEAQ (reference sequence). This CDR3 comprises 13 residues. CDR3 in DNA: TGTGCCAGCAGCTTTACGTCTAGTTCCGAGCAGTACTTC. Encoded protein: CASSFTSSSEQYF.

The chain is built from TRBV29-1 and TRBJ2-5; D perhaps matches TRBD2 (5 bases). V lost 5 bases to trimming and J lost 11 bases, with 15 bases between them. The CDR3 consists of 11 residues. Germline V lookup: CDR1 SQVTM, CDR2 ANQGSEA. The CDR3 DNA reads as TGCAGCGTTCTATCCTGGGAGTTTCAGTACTTC. Protein: CSVLSWEFQYF.

The V and J genes are TRBV27 and TRBJ1-5; the D is unclear. CDR1 is MNHEY, CDR2 SMNVEV, per germline (reference sequence). CDR3 length equals 14 residues. V was cut by 5 bases and J by 0 bases, with 8 bases left in between. The DNA of the CDR3 is TGTGCCAGCAGTCGACATTTTAGCAATCAGCCCCAGCATTTT. This translates into CASSRHFSNQPQHF.

V gene TRBV9 combines with J gene TRBJ2-1; 7 nucleotides align to TRBD2. CDR1 and CDR2 (germline): SGDLS, YYNGEE. The V gene end was trimmed by 0 bases and the J gene end by 2 bases; junction bases not matched to a gene: 2. CDR3 length: 15 amino acids. The CDR3 region has the DNA TGTGCCAGCAGCGTAGGAGGGAGGGCCTACAATGAGCAGTTCTTC. This encodes CASSVGGRAYNEQFF.

On this clone itself: As the CDR3 is not closed by the conserved phenylalanine or tryptophan, this likely results from a read error. The DNA is left out, because the CDR3 cannot be placed on it with certainty; the CDR3 is given as TCRdb lists it. V gene TRBV23-1 combines with J gene TRBJ1-2. TRBV23-1 is placed among ORFs of uncertain function. The CDR3 spans 14 amino acids, including both terminal residues. The CDR3 spells CASSQTEIRMTEDL.